This T cell receptor beta chain was sequenced in a study of spatial heterogeneity in lung cancer. This clonotype showed up just a few times. TCRdb independently ran MiXCR on the 5' RACE reads; one entry per CDR3 protein. This repertoire shows 90,000 to 95,000 distinct CDR3 sequences, about 12% found once; its top ten account for roughly two fifths. Germline V gene data show CDR1 as LGHDT and CDR2 as YNNKEL (reference sequence). Trimming pared 1 base from V and 2 bases from J, leaving 11 bases between. The CDR3 has 15 residues. The time point was: sample taken at primary tumor resection. The chain carries TRBV3-1 and TRBJ2-5; D remains ambiguous. This receptor was taken from a male donor with early-stage non-small cell lung cancer. The specimen comprised PBMCs, sampled at surgery. For the CDR3, the DNA is TGTGCCAGCAGCCAAGTCGAGGTGGGGCAAGAGACCCAGTACTTC. This translates into CASSQVEVGQETQYF.